This T cell receptor (beta chain) was documented in a study of T cells in localized non-small cell lung cancer. Study-wide points: Greater T cell density in blood accompanied longer overall survival.

V lost 7 bases to trimming and J lost 8 bases; unmatched junction nucleotides: 10. The CDR3 sequence is 15 residues long. Per the germline V gene, CDR1 is LNHDA and CDR2 is SQIVND (reference sequence). Some clones are missing from TCRdb's copy, which holds only in-frame ones; the method was immunoSEQ multiplex PCR. Here the sample spans about 2,600 clones, approximately 22% being singletons. Of note for this clone: No antigen is known for it.

The sample in question was lung tumor tissue, obtained before any cancer treatment. This TCR derives from a woman aged 35 to 69 with stage I lung adenocarcinoma. This chain connects TRBV19 to TRBJ1-4; 10 nucleotides agree with TRBD1. CDR3 nucleotides: TGTGCCAGTAAATCCCCGGGACAGGGGAGAGAAAAACTGTTTTTT. As protein: CASKSPGQGREKLFF.